Sequencing of this TCR beta chain was carried out in a study of T cells after yellow fever vaccination. The CDR3 has 14 residues. V lost 8 bases to trimming and J lost 0 bases, with 14 bases between them. TCRdb passed the 5' RACE reads through MiXCR, listing each CDR3 protein once. The table shows a few hundred thousand distinct CDR3 sequences, with approximately 4% occurring only once. This clonotype was detected a few times. The sample consisted of PBMCs, taken 5 days after the yellow fever booster vaccination. The V call is TRBV12-3 or TRBV12-4, the J call TRBJ2-7, with D perhaps given as TRBD1 or TRBD2 (5 bases each). The TCR sequence derives from a man between 18 and 35 years old who received the YFV17D yellow fever vaccine. The CDR3 spells CASGLTAASYEQYF. As DNA, the CDR3 is TGTGCCAGCGGACTGACAGCAGCCTCCTACGAGCAGTACTTC.